The rows below give T cell receptor beta chains drawn from one sample of a study of blood T cell repertoires in COVID-19. Some clones are missing from TCRdb's copy, which holds only in-frame ones; the method was immunoSEQ multiplex PCR. This sample has about 150,000 clones, with about 87% found just once. Sequencing was done on a sample of peripheral blood. These TCRs come from a man older than 75 with acute or convalescent COVID-19. The CDR3 runs from the conserved cysteine through the conserved F or W. The order of the fields is clone size, J gene, V gene, D gene, CDR3 DNA, CDR3 protein. The D gene is left open where the match is weak. Some rows have no size entry. The others give once, few or many, or a class for an expanded clone.

NA TRBJ2-1 TRBV5-1 TRBD2 TGCGCCAGCAGCTCCGGGACTAGCGTCGGTGAGCAGTTCTTC CASSSGTSVGEQFF
NA TRBJ2-3 TRBV10-3 TRBD2 TGTGCCATCAGTGAGGGACTAGCGGGGGGAACAGATACGCAGTATTTT CAISEGLAGGTDTQYF
NA TRBJ2-7 TRBV28 TRBD2 TGTGCCAGCAGACGGCTAGCGGGTACTTACGAGCAGTACTTC CASRRLAGTYEQYF
NA TRBJ2-5 TRBV30 NA TGTGCCTGGAGTACTACAGGGGGGGTTGAGACCCAGTACTTC CAWSTTGGVETQYF
NA TRBJ1-3 TRBV3-1/TRBV3-2 NA TGTGCCAGCAGCCAAGGTCGGACTTTCTATTCTGGAAACACCATATATTTT CASSQGRTFYSGNTIYF
NA TRBJ2-1 TRBV25-1 NA TGTGCCAGCCAACAGCCGGGCGGGGTCTACAATGAGCAGTTCTTC CASQQPGGVYNEQFF
NA TRBJ1-3 TRBV28 NA TGTGCCAGCAAGAAAGACAGCTCTGGAAACACCATATATTTT CASKKDSSGNTIYF
NA TRBJ2-7 TRBV9 NA TGTGCCAGCAGCGTAGTCGAGGGCTACGAGCAGTACTTC CASSVVEGYEQYF
NA TRBJ1-2 TRBV2 NA TGTGCCAGCAGTGAAGCGCGGGGGGGTGGCTATGGCTACACCTTC CASSEARGGGYGYTF
NA TRBJ1-1 TRBV6-4 NA TGTGCCAGCAGTGGCCGCTCCAGATTTGGTCGTCTTGAAGCTTTCTTT CASSGRSRFGRLEAFF
NA TRBJ2-5 TRBV5-1 TRBD1 TGCGCCAGCAGCCTGGGTATTGACAGGGCTTTGGAGACCCAGTACTTC CASSLGIDRALETQYF
NA TRBJ1-2 TRBV28 NA TGTGCCAGCAGTGTGACAGGCTATGGCTACACCTTC CASSVTGYGYTF
medium-sized TRBJ2-5 TRBV9 TRBD2 TGTGCCAGCAGCTTAGGGACTAGCGAGCCAGAGACCCAGTACTTC CASSLGTSEPETQYF
NA TRBJ1-2 TRBV5-1 TRBD1 TGCGCCAGCAGCCGGGACAGGGTTACTTTCTATGGCTACACCTTC CASSRDRVTFYGYTF
NA TRBJ2-7 TRBV28 TRBD1 TGTGCCAGCAGTTTGAGGGGGCTTGGGGGCGAGCAGTACTTC CASSLRGLGGEQYF
NA TRBJ1-6 TRBV3-1/TRBV3-2 NA TGTGCCAGCAGCGTAGAACTTACCGGTAATTCACCCCTCCACTTT CASSVELTGNSPLHF
NA TRBJ1-1 TRBV27 NA TGTGCCAGCAGTTTAAACCCCCCTCCCAGCGGGAACACTGAAGCTTTCTTT CASSLNPPPSGNTEAFF
NA TRBJ2-7 TRBV19 NA TGTGCCAGCGGGGGAGGGGGTCGCGAGCAGTACTTC CASGGGGREQYF
NA TRBJ2-4 TRBV9 TRBD1 TGTGCCAGCAGCGCCGGGGCAGGGGGAGCCAAAAACATTCAGTACTTC CASSAGAGGAKNIQYF
NA TRBJ2-7 TRBV6-5 NA TGTGCCAGCACCCAAGTGAGTACCTACGAGCAGTACTTC CASTQVSTYEQYF
NA TRBJ2-7 TRBV28 TRBD1 TGTGCCAGCAGCGGGACAGGGGGCGGAAAAGGAATCTACGAGCAGTACTTC CASSGTGGGKGIYEQYF
NA TRBJ1-2 TRBV24-1 TRBD1 TGTGCCACCAGTGATTCTCCCAGGACAGGGGGCTATGGCTACACCTTC CATSDSPRTGGYGYTF
once TRBJ2-1 TRBV5-1 TRBD2 TGCGCCAGCAGCTTGACCGGGACTAGCGAGTACAATGAGCAGTTCTTC CASSLTGTSEYNEQFF
few TRBJ1-1 TRBV18 TRBD1 TGTGCCAGCTCTCCCCAGGGGGCCACTGAAGCTTTCTTT CASSPQGATEAFF
NA TRBJ1-2 TRBV18 TRBD1 TGTGCCAGCTCGCGGACAGGCGATGGCTACACCTTC CASSRTGDGYTF
once TRBJ1-2 TRBV28 TRBD1 TGTGCCAGCAGCCCGACAGGGCGAGGCTACACCTTC CASSPTGRGYTF
NA TRBJ2-3 TRBV28 TRBD1 TGTGCCAGCAGCCTTCCGGGACAGGGGTTGTGGTGGTGGTATTTT CASSLPGQGLWWWYF
few TRBJ1-2 TRBV7-9 NA TGTGCCAGCAGCTTATTAGACTATGGCTACACCTTC CASSLLDYGYTF
NA TRBJ2-7 TRBV5-1 TRBD1 TGCGCCAGCAGCTTGGTCGGGACAGGGGCCAGCGAGCAGTACTTC CASSLVGTGASEQYF
NA TRBJ1-4 TRBV7-9 TRBD1 TGTGCCAGCAGCCTGGGACAGGGGACTAATGAAAAACTGTTTTTT CASSLGQGTNEKLFF
NA TRBJ2-3 TRBV19 NA TGTGCCAGTAGTATTTACTCGTTAAGCACAGATACGCAGTATTTT CASSIYSLSTDTQYF